The 20 T cell receptor beta chains presented below share a single source sample, sequenced in a study of CD8+ T cells in alopecia areata. Treatment in this sample: oral pan-JAK inhibitor, 5-10 mg twice daily. cDNA serving as the sequencing template came from extracted, reverse transcribed RNA. TCRdb's table, derived via immunoSEQ multiplex PCR, lists solely in-frame clones and lacks some. The sample records about 140,000 clones, 85% to 90% being singletons. The sequencing used CD8+ T cells sorted from blood, collected at week 4, from a patient treated with tofacitinib. The receptors shown here come from a human donor with alopecia areata.

The CDR3 region is CASSDLGTEAFF. CDR3 in DNA: TGTGCCAGTAGTGACCTAGGGACTGAAGCTTTCTTT. The rearrangement links TRBV19 to TRBJ1-1; D remains unclear. Germline lookup yields CDR1 LNHDA and CDR2 SQIVND (reference sequence). V shed 5 bases and J shed 5 bases, with 9 bases lying between them. This CDR3 comprises 12 residues.

The genes are TRBV29-1 and TRBJ2-3, with a tentative D call TRBD2 (5 bases). In germline, CDR1 is SQVTM, CDR2 ANQGSEA. V lost 5 bases and J 5 bases, leaving 11 bases between the germline ends. The length of the CDR3 is 12 residues. The CDR3 DNA reads TGCAGCGTTCCTAGCCTTGGAGATACGCAGTATTTT. The encoded protein is CSVPSLGDTQYF.

This clone was found a few times. This rearrangement joins TRBV19 to TRBJ2-1; no definite D call. Trimming cost V 4 bases and J 1 base, with 8 bases left between them. This CDR3 comprises 14 residues. Germline-derived CDR1 and CDR2 are LNHDA and SQIVND (reference sequence). The chain's CDR3 is CASSKGISYNEQFF. CDR3 coding DNA: TGTGCCAGTAGTAAGGGAATATCCTACAATGAGCAGTTCTTC.

V gene TRBV10-3 combines with J gene TRBJ1-1; 7 bases fit TRBD1. V lost 4 bases, J lost 4 bases, and 9 bases stayed unmatched. CDR3 size: 15 residues. Germline CDR1 ENHRY, CDR2 SYGVKD. CDR3 loop: CAISGTGDLGTEAFF. The DNA for the CDR3 is TGTGCCATCAGTGGGACAGGTGACTTGGGCACTGAAGCTTTCTTT.

This rearrangement joins TRBV5-4 to TRBJ2-7; 9 bases agree with TRBD2. The CDR3 contains 15 residues. Looked up from germline, CDR1 is SGHNT and CDR2 is YYREEE (reference sequence). J was trimmed by 3 bases and V by 4 bases; bases with no gene match: 8. The CDR3 DNA sequence: TGTGCCAGCAGCCTACCGACTAGCGGACACTACGAGCAGTACTTC. This encodes CASSLPTSGHYEQYF.

The genes are TRBV27 and TRBJ1-1, with a possible D match to TRBD1 (6 bases). V lost 2 bases to trimming and J lost 1 base, with 20 bases between them. The CDR3 sequence is 18 residues long. Germline assignment: CDR1 MNHEY and CDR2 SMNVEV (reference sequence). CDR3 region: CASSLVSGGWGQNTEAFF. CDR3 DNA sequence: TGTGCCAGCAGTTTAGTAAGTGGGGGGTGGGGGCAGAACACTGAAGCTTTCTTT.

The chain has TRBV7-6 and TRBJ2-7, with 7 bases matching TRBD2. J was trimmed by 6 bases and V by 3 bases; bases with no gene match: 5. Germline V CDR1 and CDR2: SGHVS, FNYEAQ. This CDR3 has 13 amino acids. As DNA, the CDR3 is TGTGCCAGCAGCTTCGCGACTAGCTCCGAGCAGTACTTC. Translation: CASSFATSSEQYF.

This rearrangement joins TRBV29-1 to TRBJ2-1; a possible D gene is TRBD1 (6 bases). The CDR3 covers 16 residues. Trimming removed 1 base from V and 0 bases from J, with 13 bases in between. In germline, CDR1 is SQVTM, CDR2 ANQGSEA. As DNA, the CDR3 is TGCAGCGTTGAAGGAGGGGGTGATTCCTCCTACAATGAGCAGTTCTTC. It codes for CSVEGGGDSSYNEQFF.

V is TRBV29-1 and J is TRBJ2-4; TRBD2 agrees at 7 bases. There are 15 residues in the CDR3. The V gene's germline CDR1 is SQVTM and CDR2 ANQGSEA. V gave up 1 base and J gave up 1 base; unmatched junction bases: 4. As DNA, the CDR3 is TGCAGCGTTGAAGGGGGGGGTTGGGCCAAAAACATTCAGTACTTC. Protein product: CSVEGGGWAKNIQYF.

The chain combines TRBV5-4 with TRBJ1-1; D might be TRBD1 (5 bases). The V gene lost 6 bases and the J gene lost 5 bases, with 17 bases spanning the gap. Per the germline V gene, CDR1 is SGHNT and CDR2 is YYREEE (reference sequence). The CDR3 runs to 14 residues. The CDR3, as DNA: TGTGCCAGCACCCCCGTGCAGGGTGTTACTGAAGCTTTCTTT. It codes for CASTPVQGVTEAFF. Looking up the rest from reference TRBV5-4 and TRBJ1-1 gives the full variable domain: ETGVTQSPTHLIKTRGQQVTLRCSSQSGHNTVSWYQQALGQGPQFIFQYYREEENGRGNFPPRFSGLQFPNYSSELNVNALELDDSALYLCASTPVQGVTEAFFGQGTRLTVV.

As concerns this clone: This sample also contains other DNA sequences that code for the same CDR3. V and J are TRBV27 and TRBJ2-2; no clear D. The CDR3 sequence is 14 residues long. Germline assignment: CDR1 MNHEY and CDR2 SMNVEV (reference sequence). V lost 2 bases, J lost 1 base, and 5 bases lay in between. The CDR3 bases are TGTGCCAGCAGTTTAGGGTTGAACACCGGGGAGCTGTTTTTT. Translated, it gives CASSLGLNTGELFF.

This clone was detected only a few times. The sample has other DNA sequences that encode this CDR3 too. J is TRBJ1-2 and V is TRBV7-9; D gene ambiguous. Germline V gene data show CDR1 as SEHNR and CDR2 as FQNEAQ (reference sequence). The ends were cut back, 0 bases at V and 2 bases at J, with 4 bases in the middle. This CDR3 spans 13 amino acids. The CDR3, as DNA: TGTGCCAGCAGCTTAGCAGGAAACTATGGCTACACCTTC. Amino acids: CASSLAGNYGYTF.

CDR3 nucleotides: TGTGCCAGCACCTATCTGGGGGGGGCAGGCAATCAGCCCCAGCATTTT. Translation: CASTYLGGAGNQPQHF. The chain uses TRBV7-8 and TRBJ1-5; possibly TRBD1 for D (6 bases). Per the germline V gene, CDR1 is SGHVS and CDR2 is FQNEAQ. V was cut by 7 bases and J by 2 bases, with 18 bases left in between. The CDR3 covers 16 residues.

The CDR3 loop reads CASSPLGYNEQFF. DNA for the CDR3: TGTGCCAGCAGCCCCCTAGGCTACAATGAGCAGTTCTTC. The V and J genes are TRBV5-6 and TRBJ2-1; no firm D call. The CDR3 spans 13 residues. Trimming stripped 4 bases from V and 3 bases from J, with 8 bases between. CDR1 SGHDT and CDR2 YYEEEE come from the germline V gene.

This sequence joins TRBV7-2 and TRBJ2-3; D is perhaps TRBD1 or TRBD2 (5 bases each). Trimming removed 6 bases at V and 2 bases at J, with 15 bases between. The V gene's germline CDR1 is SGHTA and CDR2 FQGNSA. The CDR3 length is 15 residues. CDR3 DNA sequence: TGTGCCAGCAGTTCCCCGGGGCTCCTCACAGATACGCAGTATTTT. Translating gives CASSSPGLLTDTQYF. Drawing the rest from reference TRBV7-2 and TRBJ2-3, the complete variable domain is GAGVSQSPSNKVTEKGKDVELRCDPISGHTALYWYRQSLGQGLEFLIYFQGNSAPDKSGLPSDRFSAERTGGSVSTLTIQRTQQEDSAVYLCASSSPGLLTDTQYFGPGTRLTVL.

The chain combines TRBV2 with TRBJ2-7; 10 bases line up with TRBD1. Germline assignment: CDR1 SNHLY and CDR2 FYNNEI. V lost 11 bases and J lost 1; bases outside the gene matches: 8. This CDR3 is 14 amino acids long. The CDR3 DNA sequence: TGTGCCGGGAGTGACAGGGGGCAATCCTACGAGCAGTACTTC. Protein: CAGSDRGQSYEQYF. The variable domain in full, with the rest retrieved from reference TRBV2 and TRBJ2-7, is EPEVTQTPSHQVTQMGQEVILRCVPISNHLYFYWYRQILGQKVEFLVSFYNNEISEKSEIFDDQFSVERPDGSNFTLKIRSTKLEDSAMYFCAGSDRGQSYEQYFGPGTRLTVT.

The table lists this clone with a count of one. This sequence joins TRBV4-1 and TRBJ2-4; D perhaps matches TRBD2 (5 bases). CDR3 size: 13 residues. Looked up from germline, CDR1 is MGHRA and CDR2 is YSYEKL. V lost 1 base and J lost 6, with 7 bases in between. The CDR3 sequence: CASSQGEGNIQYF. CDR3 coding DNA: TGCGCCAGCAGCCAAGGTGAGGGAAACATTCAGTACTTC.

J is TRBJ2-7 and V is TRBV27, with TRBD1 as a possible D gene (5 bases). The CDR3 has 13 amino acids. Germline-derived CDR1 and CDR2 are MNHEY and SMNVEV (reference sequence). V shed 6 bases and J shed 3 bases, with 12 bases lying between them. CDR3 coding DNA: TGTGCCAGCAGGGGGCGACCCAACTACGAGCAGTACTTC. Amino acid sequence: CASRGRPNYEQYF.

This clone was recorded only once. J is TRBJ2-7 and V is TRBV5-6; possibly TRBD1 for D (6 bases). V lost 6 bases and J lost 0, with 13 bases in between. CDR3 length: 14 residues. Per the germline V gene, CDR1 is SGHDT and CDR2 is YYEEEE. CDR3 DNA: TGTGCCAGCACTAACTGGGACACCTCCTACGAGCAGTACTTC. It codes for CASTNWDTSYEQYF.

This sequence joins TRBV7-2 and TRBJ2-2; D tentatively fits TRBD1 or TRBD2 (6 bases each). The germline gives CDR1 SGHTA, CDR2 FQGNSA. Trimming pared 0 bases from V and 10 bases from J, leaving 15 bases between. There are 15 residues in the CDR3. CDR3 sequence: CASSLANKGGEELFF. CDR3 in DNA: TGTGCCAGCAGCTTAGCTAATAAGGGGGGTGAGGAGCTGTTTTTT.